This TCR beta chain was sequenced for a study of cytomegalovirus exposure and HLA in healthy donors. Study in general: The same platform was used for the 130 or so validation repertoires as for the 650 to 700 first-cohort repertoires, as reported in a later analysis.

TCRdb's table, derived via immunoSEQ multiplex PCR, lists solely in-frame clones and lacks some. The table lists about 330,000 clones, around 90% of them singletons. This sequence originates from a woman aged 30 to 39 in good health and CMV-seropositive. Sequences were obtained from PBMCs.

DNA of the CDR3: TGTGCCAGCAGTTTTAGTGGGAGGGATGGGGGCTACGAGCAGTACTTC. Protein: CASSFSGRDGGYEQYF. This chain uses TRBV28 with TRBJ2-7, with 7 positions matching TRBD2. With V trimmed by 3 bases and J by 3 bases, 11 bases remained unmatched. The CDR3 is 16 residues long. CDR1 is MDHEN and CDR2 is SYDVKM in the germline V gene. The whole variable domain, filled in from reference TRBV28 and TRBJ2-7, reads DVKVTQSSRYLVKRTGEKVFLECVQDMDHENMFWYRQDPGLGLRLIYFSYDVKMKEKGDIPEGYSVSREKKERFSLILESASTNQTSMYLCASSFSGRDGGYEQYFGPGTRLTVT.